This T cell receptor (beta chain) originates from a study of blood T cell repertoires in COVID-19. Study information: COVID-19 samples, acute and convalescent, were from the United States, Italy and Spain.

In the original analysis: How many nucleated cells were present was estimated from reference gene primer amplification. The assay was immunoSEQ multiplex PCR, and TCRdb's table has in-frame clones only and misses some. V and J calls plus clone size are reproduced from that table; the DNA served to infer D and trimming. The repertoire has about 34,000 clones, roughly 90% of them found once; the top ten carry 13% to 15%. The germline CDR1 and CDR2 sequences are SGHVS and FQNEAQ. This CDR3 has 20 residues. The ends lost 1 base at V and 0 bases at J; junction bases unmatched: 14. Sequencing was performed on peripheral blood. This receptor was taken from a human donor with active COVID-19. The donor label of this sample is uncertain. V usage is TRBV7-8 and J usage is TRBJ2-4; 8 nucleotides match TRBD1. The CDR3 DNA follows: TGTGCCAGCAGCTTAGGGCGCTCCCGCAGGGGGCGCTTAGCCAAAAACATTCAGTACTTC. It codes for CASSLGRSRRGRLAKNIQYF.